Listed below are T cell receptor beta chains from one sample, sequenced in a study of OX40 agonist ivuxolimab in advanced cancers. TCRdb keeps only in-frame clones here, not all; method: immunoSEQ multiplex PCR. The repertoire has under 20,000 clones, about 80% of them found once; the top ten carry about 4.1%. The sequencing here drew on CD4+ or CD8+ T cells sorted from blood, taken in a trial of the OX40 agonist ivuxolimab. The receptors were sampled from an adult with an advanced solid tumor such as melanoma, head and neck, liver or kidney cancer. Each CDR3 is given with its conserved first and last residue. Each record gives: D gene, V gene, clone size, J gene, CDR3 DNA, CDR3 protein. The D gene is left open where the match is weak. Rows give clone size only sometimes, using once, few, many, or a class for an expanded clone.

NA,TRBV4-1,NA,TRBJ1-5,TGCGCCAGCAGCCAAGACGGGGGAAATCAGCCCCAGCATTTT,CASSQDGGNQPQHF
NA,TRBV27,NA,TRBJ2-7,TGTGCCAGCAGTTTAAGCGGGTCCGAGCAGTACTTC,CASSLSGSEQYF
TRBD1,TRBV7-8,NA,TRBJ1-4,TGTGCCAGCAGCAGGGGACAGGGGACAAAACTGTTTTTT,CASSRGQGTKLFF
NA,TRBV11-2,NA,TRBJ1-1,TGTGCCAGCAGCTTGGCGAGGGAGAACACTGAAGCTTTCTTT,CASSLARENTEAFF
NA,TRBV14,few,TRBJ2-2,TGTGCCAGCAGTCCTGGGAGGAGCACCGGGGAGCTGTTTTTT,CASSPGRSTGELFF
NA,TRBV19,few,TRBJ2-6,TGTGCCAGTAGCACAAAAGGGCTCTCTGGGGCCAACGTCCTGACTTTC,CASSTKGLSGANVLTF
TRBD2,TRBV11-2,NA,TRBJ2-2,TGTGCCAGCAGCTTTGGGCTAGCGGGGATCACCGGGGAGCTGTTTTTT,CASSFGLAGITGELFF
TRBD1,TRBV2,NA,TRBJ2-5,TGTGCCAGCAGTGAAGCGACTATACAGGGGCCCCAAGAGACCCAGTACTTC,CASSEATIQGPQETQYF
TRBD2,TRBV5-1,NA,TRBJ2-7,TGCGCCAGCAGTTTAGGCGGGAGCTCCTACGAGCAGTACTTC,CASSLGGSSYEQYF
TRBD2,TRBV30,few,TRBJ2-2,TGTGCCTGGAGCCTCATAGCGGGAACCGGGGAGCTGTTTTTT,CAWSLIAGTGELFF
NA,TRBV11-2,NA,TRBJ2-1,TGTGCCAGCAGTTTAAGCAATGAGCAGTTCTTC,CASSLSNEQFF
NA,TRBV30,NA,TRBJ1-1,TGTGCCTGGAAGGGGGGTACTGAAGCTTTCTTT,CAWKGGTEAFF
TRBD2,TRBV19,few,TRBJ2-3,TGTGCCAGCTCCCCCGGGACTAGCGGGGATACGCAGTATTTT,CASSPGTSGDTQYF
NA,TRBV5-4,NA,TRBJ1-5,TGTGCCAGCAGCTTGAACGGGGCGGCGTTGAAGCCCCAGCATTTT,CASSLNGAALKPQHF
TRBD1,TRBV4-3,NA,TRBJ2-5,TGCGCCAGCAGCCGGACAGGGGGGTGGGAGACCCAGTACTTC,CASSRTGGWETQYF
NA,TRBV7-3,NA,TRBJ2-3,TGTGCCAGCAGCTTAAGTTTGGGGGGTAGCACAGATACGCAGTATTTT,CASSLSLGGSTDTQYF
NA,TRBV2,NA,TRBJ1-2,TGTGCCAGCAGTGTGGTCTATGGCTACACCTTC,CASSVVYGYTF
TRBD2,TRBV6-1,few,TRBJ2-5,TGTGCCAGCAGTGAACTGGCTAGCGGAAAAGAGACCCAGTACTTC,CASSELASGKETQYF
TRBD2,TRBV25-1,NA,TRBJ2-4,TGTGCCAGCAGTCCTGGGACTAGCGGGAGATCGGGCTACGACATTCAGTACTTC,CASSPGTSGRSGYDIQYF
NA,TRBV18,NA,TRBJ1-1,TGTGCCAGCTCACCCTCGGTAGCGCTGAGGGACGCGGGTATGAACACTGAAGCTTTCTTT,CASSPSVALRDAGMNTEAFF
TRBD1,TRBV27,NA,TRBJ1-5,TGTGCCAGCAGCGGGACAGGGAATCAGCCCCAGCATTTT,CASSGTGNQPQHF
NA,TRBV9,NA,TRBJ2-5,TGTGCCAGCAGCGTAGGTACTCTTCAAGAGACCCAGTACTTC,CASSVGTLQETQYF
TRBD2,TRBV4-2,NA,TRBJ2-3,TGTGCCAGCAGCCAACTTACTAGCGGCCAGTATTTT,CASSQLTSGQYF
TRBD1,TRBV6-1,NA,TRBJ2-3,TGTGCCAGCAGTCTGACAGGGTGGGGAGATACGCAGTATTTT,CASSLTGWGDTQYF
TRBD2,TRBV7-3,NA,TRBJ2-3,TGTGCCAGCAGCTTTCGTAGCGGGAGTAGGGGCACAGATACGCAGTATTTT,CASSFRSGSRGTDTQYF
NA,TRBV5-5,NA,TRBJ2-7,TGTGCCAGCAGCTTGTGGGACGCCTCCTACGAGCAGTACTTC,CASSLWDASYEQYF
NA,TRBV29-1,NA,TRBJ2-1,TGCAGCGTTGAAGACCGAGAGCAGTTCTTC,CSVEDREQFF
NA,TRBV6-1,once,TRBJ1-5,TGTGCCAGCAGTGACGGGCCTAATCAGCCCCAGCATTTT,CASSDGPNQPQHF
NA,TRBV5-4,NA,TRBJ2-3,TGTGCCAGCAGGCATCCTAGCACAGATACGCAGTATTTT,CASRHPSTDTQYF
NA,TRBV19,few,TRBJ1-5,TGTGCCACTTCGCTAGGGTTCAATCAGCCCCAGCATTTT,CATSLGFNQPQHF
NA,TRBV14,few,TRBJ2-2,TGTGCCAGCAGCCCCCGAGCGGTCGCTCGTACCGGGGAGCTGTTTTTT,CASSPRAVARTGELFF
NA,TRBV7-2,NA,TRBJ2-7,TGTGCCAGCAGCTTAGGCCGGATCTCCTACGAGCAGTACTTC,CASSLGRISYEQYF
TRBD2,TRBV4-1,NA,TRBJ2-1,TGCGCCAGCAGCCAGACACCCGGGACTAGCGGGAGGCATAATGAGCAGTTCTTC,CASSQTPGTSGRHNEQFF
NA,TRBV7-2,NA,TRBJ2-5,TGTGCCAGCAGCTTAATGGGGGGACAAGAGACCCAGTACTTC,CASSLMGGQETQYF
NA,TRBV11-2,NA,TRBJ1-2,TGTGCCAGCAGCTTAGATGGGGGGGTCTATGGCTACACCTTC,CASSLDGGVYGYTF
TRBD2,TRBV6-5,NA,TRBJ2-1,TGTGCCAGCAGTCGGCGGGAGGGCCTGAATGAGCAGTTCTTC,CASSRREGLNEQFF
NA,TRBV7-9,NA,TRBJ2-1,TGTGCCAGCAGCCCCGGGAGAGGGGGGTACAATGAGCAGTTCTTC,CASSPGRGGYNEQFF
NA,TRBV5-8,NA,TRBJ1-1,TGTGCCAGCAGCTTGGAAAGTGGTCAGGGGGAAGCTTTCTTT,CASSLESGQGEAFF
NA,TRBV10-3,NA,TRBJ1-5,TGTGCCATCACGGGGGAAGTCAATCAGCCCCAGCATTTT,CAITGEVNQPQHF
NA,TRBV27,few,TRBJ2-2,TGTGCCAGCAGTTTACTGAGTCCGGGACGGAGGAACACCGGGGAGCTGTTTTTT,CASSLLSPGRRNTGELFF
NA,TRBV28,once,TRBJ1-2,TGTGCCAGCAAGGCGGCGTCCCTTAGCTACACCTTC,CASKAASLSYTF
NA,TRBV5-1,once,TRBJ2-3,TGCGCCAGCAGCTTGATGGGGGACACAGATACGCAGTATTTT,CASSLMGDTDTQYF
NA,TRBV5-8,NA,TRBJ1-5,TGTGCCAGCAGCCCAGGCCTCCTATTAGGCAATCAGCCCCAGCATTTT,CASSPGLLLGNQPQHF
NA,TRBV2,NA,TRBJ1-2,TGTGCCAGCGTAATTGAAAAGGCTAACTATGGCTACACCTTC,CASVIEKANYGYTF
NA,TRBV7-3,NA,TRBJ1-2,TGTGCCAGCAGCCGTAACACCACCGCTTTGAATACAGGGAACTATGGCTACACCTTC,CASSRNTTALNTGNYGYTF
NA,TRBV18,NA,TRBJ1-1,TGTGCCAGCTCACCACCGGGGTTGTCGTTGGCTTTCTTT,CASSPPGLSLAFF
NA,TRBV11-2,NA,TRBJ2-2,TGTGCCAGCAGCCGTAAACCCCCGGGGCTTGCGAACACCGGGGAGCTGTTTTTT,CASSRKPPGLANTGELFF
TRBD2,TRBV19,NA,TRBJ2-1,TGTGCCAGTAGTACACTTACTAGCGGGAGGTTCGGTGGTGAGCAGTTCTTC,CASSTLTSGRFGGEQFF
NA,TRBV30,once,TRBJ1-1,TGTGCCTGGAGATTGGCTGAACGGATGAACACTGAAGCTTTCTTT,CAWRLAERMNTEAFF
NA,TRBV10-2,NA,TRBJ2-7,TGCGCCACCTCCTATGGGGGTGCCTACGAGCAGTACTTC,CATSYGGAYEQYF
NA,TRBV4-1,NA,TRBJ1-3,TGCGCCAGCAGCCAAGTTCGAGGAAACACCATATATTTT,CASSQVRGNTIYF